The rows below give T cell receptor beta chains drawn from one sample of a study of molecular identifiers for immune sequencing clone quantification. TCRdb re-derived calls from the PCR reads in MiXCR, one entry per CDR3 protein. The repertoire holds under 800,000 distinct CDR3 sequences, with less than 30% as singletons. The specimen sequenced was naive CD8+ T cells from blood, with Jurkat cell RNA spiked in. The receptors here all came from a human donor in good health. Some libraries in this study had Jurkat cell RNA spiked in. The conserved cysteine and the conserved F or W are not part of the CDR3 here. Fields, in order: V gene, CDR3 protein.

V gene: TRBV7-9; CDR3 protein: ASSDSQGLSVI
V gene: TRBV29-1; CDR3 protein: SVEVGMGTDEQY
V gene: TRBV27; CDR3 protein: ASSLQGMGNQPQH
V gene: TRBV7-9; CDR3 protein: ASSSGANTEAF
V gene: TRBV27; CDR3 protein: ASSLSPDTPGAEQY
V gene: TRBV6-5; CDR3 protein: ASSYSWGTEAF
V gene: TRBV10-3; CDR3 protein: AISDPARQGLNTEAF
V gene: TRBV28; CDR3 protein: ASRPDRWYSPLH
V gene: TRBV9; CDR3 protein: ASSVGRGLSTGELF
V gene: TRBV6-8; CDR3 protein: ASCTGTPGELF
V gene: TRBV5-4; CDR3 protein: ASTDAARSGNTIY
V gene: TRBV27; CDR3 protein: ASSFPGQHAF
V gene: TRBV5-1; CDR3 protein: ASTSSSGRLSYEQY
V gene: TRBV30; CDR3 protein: AWSVSRGYEQY
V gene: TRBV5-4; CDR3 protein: ASSSETEAF
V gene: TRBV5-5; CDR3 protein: ASSPRGSTYNEQF
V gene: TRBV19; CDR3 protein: ATQTGFADTQY
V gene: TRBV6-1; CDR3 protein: ASASSGSIPDTQY
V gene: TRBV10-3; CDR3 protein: AITLMDLAQYEQY
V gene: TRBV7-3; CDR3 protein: ASSPGTPGGTEAF
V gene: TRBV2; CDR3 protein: ASSEGFGRGLAQPQH
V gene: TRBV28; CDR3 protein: ASSLTDLGNTIY
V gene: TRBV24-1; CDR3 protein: ATSDPNIAGAGELF
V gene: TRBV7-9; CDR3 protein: ASSPFSGPSYEQY
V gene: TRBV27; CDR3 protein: ASSLSGETYGYT
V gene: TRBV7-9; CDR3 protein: ASSVPGQGAPGAQY
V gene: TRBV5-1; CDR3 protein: ASSLAGVPNTEAF
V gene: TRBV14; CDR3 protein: ASSQDLIRGSHEQF
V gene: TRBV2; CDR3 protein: ASSEVGAGEYTEAF
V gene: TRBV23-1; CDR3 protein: ASIVLRKDRQETQY
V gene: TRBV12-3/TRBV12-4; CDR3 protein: ASSLGQDLYSGANVLT
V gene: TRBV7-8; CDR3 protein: ASRRVTGIGGANVLT
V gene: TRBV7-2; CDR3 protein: TSSLGGGYYSNQPQH
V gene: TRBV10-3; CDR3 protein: AISALGTSGTGELF
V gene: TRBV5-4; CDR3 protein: ASSLGQGDGELV
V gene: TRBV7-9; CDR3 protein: ASSAGTGDTDTQY
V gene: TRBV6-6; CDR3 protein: ASSPLEAAGETQY
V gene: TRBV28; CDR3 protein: ASSLDRNTGELS
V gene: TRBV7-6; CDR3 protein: ASSSPTSGDSTDTQY
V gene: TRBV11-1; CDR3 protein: ASGGTGGSYEQY
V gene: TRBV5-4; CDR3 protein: ASSFLSGGTEAF